The clone carrying this TCR beta chain was seen only a few times. The target antigen is unknown. Germline lookup yields CDR1 MNHEY and CDR2 SVGAGI. The CDR3 is 14 residues long. Trimming took 6 bases from V and 0 from J, leaving 9 bases between them. This specimen comes from a study of CD8+ T cells in alopecia areata. Overall study results and limits: Patients shared TCRs less clearly than mice did, possibly owing to HLA. Relative to normal scalp, lesional scalp, especially alopecia totalis/universalis, showed higher clonality.

Extracted RNA was reverse transcribed into cDNA, the sequencing template. The assay was immunoSEQ multiplex PCR, and TCRdb's table has in-frame clones only and misses some. Among 150,000 or so clones listed, roughly 60% were seen once. Sorting separated CD4+ and CD8+ T cells out of PBMCs. Source material: CD4+ T cells sorted from blood. The TCR comes from a human donor in good health. The V and J genes are TRBV6-5 and TRBJ2-1, with a weak D call TRBD2 (5 bases). The chain's CDR3 is CASRPGSSYNEQFF. The CDR3, as DNA: TGTGCCAGCAGACCGGGGAGCTCCTACAATGAGCAGTTCTTC.